This T cell receptor beta chain came from a study of cytomegalovirus exposure and HLA in healthy donors. Notes on the study in general: According to a subsequent analysis, TCR clusters from the first cohort were inclined to appear together in the roughly 120 validation repertoires. The classifier, whose performance was assessed in both the original and validation cohorts, reportedly diagnosed cytomegalovirus status with high specificity and sensitivity.

Profiling relied on immunoSEQ multiplex PCR, and the TCRdb table lists in-frame clones only, not all of them. This table has under 150,000 clones, roughly nine tenths appearing once. This CDR3 has 14 residues. Germline-derived CDR1 and CDR2 are SGHRS and YFSETQ. Trimming pared 4 bases from V and 5 bases from J, leaving 15 bases between. As concerns this clone: Its antigen is unidentified.

The sequenced sample was PBMCs. This chain joins TRBV5-1 and TRBJ1-2, with D possibly being TRBD1 (6 bases). This TCR came from a young man in good health and CMV-seronegative. CDR3 coding DNA: TGCGCCAGCAGCCTAGGGGGTTTTAGGTATGGCTACACCTTC. As protein: CASSLGGFRYGYTF. Full variable domain (rest looked up from reference TRBV5-1 and TRBJ1-2): KAGVTQTPRYLIKTRGQQVTLSCSPISGHRSVSWYQQTPGQGLQFLFEYFSETQRNKGNFPGRFSGRQFSNSRSEMNVSTLELGDSALYLCASSLGGFRYGYTFGSGTRLTVV.